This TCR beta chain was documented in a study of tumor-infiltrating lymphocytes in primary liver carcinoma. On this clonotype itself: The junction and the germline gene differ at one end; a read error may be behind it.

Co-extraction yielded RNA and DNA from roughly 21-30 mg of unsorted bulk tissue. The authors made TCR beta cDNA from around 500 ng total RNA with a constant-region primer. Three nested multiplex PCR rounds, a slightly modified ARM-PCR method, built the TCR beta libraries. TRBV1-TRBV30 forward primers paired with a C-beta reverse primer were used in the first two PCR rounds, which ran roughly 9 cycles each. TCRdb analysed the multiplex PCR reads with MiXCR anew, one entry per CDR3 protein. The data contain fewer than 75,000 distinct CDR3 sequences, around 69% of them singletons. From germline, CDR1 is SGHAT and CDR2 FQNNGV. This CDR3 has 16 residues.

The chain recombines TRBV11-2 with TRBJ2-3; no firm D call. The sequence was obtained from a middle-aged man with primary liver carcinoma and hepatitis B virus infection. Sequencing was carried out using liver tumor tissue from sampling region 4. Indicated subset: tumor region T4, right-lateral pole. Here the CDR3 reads CASNFLPNPNTDTQYF. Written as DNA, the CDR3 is TGTGCCAGCAACTTCTTACCCAACCCTAACACAGATACGCAATATTTT.